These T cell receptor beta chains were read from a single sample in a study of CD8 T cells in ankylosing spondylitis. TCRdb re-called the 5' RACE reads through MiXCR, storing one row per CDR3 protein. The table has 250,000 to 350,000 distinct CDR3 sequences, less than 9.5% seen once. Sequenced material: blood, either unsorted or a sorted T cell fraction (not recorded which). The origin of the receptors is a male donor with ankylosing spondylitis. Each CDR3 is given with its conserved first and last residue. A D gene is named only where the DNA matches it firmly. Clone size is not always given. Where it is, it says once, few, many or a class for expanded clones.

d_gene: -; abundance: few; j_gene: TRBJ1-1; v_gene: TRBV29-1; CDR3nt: TGCAGCGTTGAAGATGGGGGGTTAGGCACTTTGAACACTGAAGCTTTCTTT; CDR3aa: CSVEDGGLGTLNTEAFF
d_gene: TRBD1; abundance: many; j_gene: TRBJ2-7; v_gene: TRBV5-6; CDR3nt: TGTGCCAGCAGTTGGCTGCTTAGGACAGGGAATTACGAGCAGTACTTC; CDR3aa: CASSWLLRTGNYEQYF
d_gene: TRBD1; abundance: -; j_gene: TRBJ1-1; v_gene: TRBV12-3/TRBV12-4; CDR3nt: TGTGCCAGCAGCTGGGACAGGCTGAACACTGAAGCTTTCTTT; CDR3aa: CASSWDRLNTEAFF
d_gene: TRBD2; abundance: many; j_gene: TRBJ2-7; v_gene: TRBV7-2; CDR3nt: TGTGCCAGCAGCTTTCTAGCGGGAGAAACCTACGAGCAGTACTTC; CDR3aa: CASSFLAGETYEQYF
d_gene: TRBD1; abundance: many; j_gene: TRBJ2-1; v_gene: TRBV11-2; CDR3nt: TGTGCCAGCAGTACCGGGACAGGGGAGGTAGATGAGCAGTTCTTC; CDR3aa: CASSTGTGEVDEQFF
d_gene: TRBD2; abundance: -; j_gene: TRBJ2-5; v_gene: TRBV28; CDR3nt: TGTGCCAGCACCGAGCCCCCGGGGGGCCAGTACTTC; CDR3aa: CASTEPPGGQYF
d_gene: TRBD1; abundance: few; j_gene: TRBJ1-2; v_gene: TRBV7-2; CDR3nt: TGTGCCAGCACCAACTTCGGCAGGGGGCACTATGGCTACACCTTC; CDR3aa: CASTNFGRGHYGYTF
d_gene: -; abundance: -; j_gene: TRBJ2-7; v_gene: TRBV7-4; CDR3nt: TGTGCCAGCAGAGCCCGGGACACCGATTACGAGCAGTACTTC; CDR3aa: CASRARDTDYEQYF
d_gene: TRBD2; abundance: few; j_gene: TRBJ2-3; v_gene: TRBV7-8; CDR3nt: TGTGCCAGCAGCATGGCCTGGACTAGCGGGAGTATGAATACGCAGTATTTT; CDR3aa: CASSMAWTSGSMNTQYF
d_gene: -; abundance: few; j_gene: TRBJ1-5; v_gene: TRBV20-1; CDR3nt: TGCAGTGCTAGAGTTGTAGGGAGCCAGCCCCAGCATTTT; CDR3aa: CSARVVGSQPQHF
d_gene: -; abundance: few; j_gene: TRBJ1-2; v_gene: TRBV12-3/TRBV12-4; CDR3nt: TGTGCCAGCAGTTTAGCGGCAGGAGTTTATGGCTACACCTTC; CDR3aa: CASSLAAGVYGYTF
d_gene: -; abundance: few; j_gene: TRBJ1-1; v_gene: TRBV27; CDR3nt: TGTGCCAGCAGTTTGGGGCTCTCGGAGGGCACTGAAGCTTTCTTT; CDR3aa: CASSLGLSEGTEAFF
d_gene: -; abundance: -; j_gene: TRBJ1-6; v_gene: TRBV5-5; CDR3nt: TGTGCCAGCAGCTTGGTCCAGGACGTCGGAAATTCACCCCTCCACTTT; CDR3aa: CASSLVQDVGNSPLHF
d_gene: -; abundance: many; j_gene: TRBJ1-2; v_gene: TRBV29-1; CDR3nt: TGCAGCGTTGAAGATCAGGGACACTATGGCTACACCTTC; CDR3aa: CSVEDQGHYGYTF
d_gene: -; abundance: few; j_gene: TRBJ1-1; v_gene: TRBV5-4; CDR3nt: TGTGCCAGCAGCTTGGCTAATGCCGGCGGGGAAGCTTTCTTT; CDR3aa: CASSLANAGGEAFF
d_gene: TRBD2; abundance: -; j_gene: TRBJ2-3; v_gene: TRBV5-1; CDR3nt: TGCGCCAGCAGTGGCCTAGCGGGAGTAGATACGCAGTATTTT; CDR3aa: CASSGLAGVDTQYF
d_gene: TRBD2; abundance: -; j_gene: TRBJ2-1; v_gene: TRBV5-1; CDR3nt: TGCGCCAGCAGCACTAGCGGGAGATATGAGCAGTTCTTC; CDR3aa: CASSTSGRYEQFF
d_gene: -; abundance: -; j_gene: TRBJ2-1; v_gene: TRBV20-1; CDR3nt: TGCAGTGCTAGATTCCAGGGGGGTGGAAATGAGCAGTTCTTC; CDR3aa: CSARFQGGGNEQFF
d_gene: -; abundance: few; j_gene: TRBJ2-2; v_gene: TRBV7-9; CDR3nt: TGTGCCAGCACCCGATCCGCAGGTGCCGGGGAGCTGTTTTTT; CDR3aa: CASTRSAGAGELFF
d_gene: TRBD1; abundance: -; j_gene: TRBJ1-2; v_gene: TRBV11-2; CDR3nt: TGTGCCAGCAGCCTGGGACAGGGGGCTCATGGCTACACCTTC; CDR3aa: CASSLGQGAHGYTF
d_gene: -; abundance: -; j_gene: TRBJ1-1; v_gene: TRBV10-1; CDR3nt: TGCGCCAGCAGTGCTTCTCCGACAGCGAACACTGAAGCTTTCTTT; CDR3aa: CASSASPTANTEAFF
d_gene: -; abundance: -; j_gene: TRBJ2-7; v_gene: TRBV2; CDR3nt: TGTGCCAGCAGCCGGGACGGTGTCTCTGACGAGCAGTACTTC; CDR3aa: CASSRDGVSDEQYF
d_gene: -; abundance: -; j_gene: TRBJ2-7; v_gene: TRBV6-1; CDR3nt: TGTGCCAGCAGCCTCGAAGTAGGGCACTACGAGCAGTACTTC; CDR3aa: CASSLEVGHYEQYF
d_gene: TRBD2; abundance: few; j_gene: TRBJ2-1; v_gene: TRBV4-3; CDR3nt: TGCGCCAGCAGCCAAGTCCTAGCGGGTGACAATGAGCAGTTCTTC; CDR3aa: CASSQVLAGDNEQFF
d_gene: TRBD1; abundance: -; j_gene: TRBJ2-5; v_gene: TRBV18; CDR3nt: TGTGCCAGCTCGCGACAGGGCTACCAAGAGACCCAGTACTTC; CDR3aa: CASSRQGYQETQYF
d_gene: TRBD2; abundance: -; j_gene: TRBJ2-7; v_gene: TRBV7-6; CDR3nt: TGTGCCAGCAGTCAACTAGCGGGAGGCGGCGAGCAGTACTTC; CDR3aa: CASSQLAGGGEQYF
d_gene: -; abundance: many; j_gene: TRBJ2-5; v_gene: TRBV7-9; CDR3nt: TGTGCCAGCAGCCCCGATGGGAATAGCGAGGAGACCCAGTACTTC; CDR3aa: CASSPDGNSEETQYF
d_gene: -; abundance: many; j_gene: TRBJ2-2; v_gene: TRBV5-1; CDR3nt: TGCGCCAGCAGCTTGGCCGACAGATTTATATACGCGAACACCGGGGAGCTGTTTTTT; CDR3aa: CASSLADRFIYANTGELFF
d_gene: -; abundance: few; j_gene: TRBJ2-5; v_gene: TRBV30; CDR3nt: TGTGCCTGGGCCGGGTCGAGGGACGAGACCCAGTACTTC; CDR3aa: CAWAGSRDETQYF
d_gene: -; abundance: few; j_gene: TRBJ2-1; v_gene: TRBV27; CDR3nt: TGTGCCAGCAGCCCTACAAGGTTTCTGAACAATGAGCAGTTCTTC; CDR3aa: CASSPTRFLNNEQFF
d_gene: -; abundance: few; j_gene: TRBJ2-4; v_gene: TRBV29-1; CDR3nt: TGCAGCGAAAAGGAGTCGATAGCCAAAAACATTCAGTACTTC; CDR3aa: CSEKESIAKNIQYF
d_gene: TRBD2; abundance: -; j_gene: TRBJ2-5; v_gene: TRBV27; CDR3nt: TGTGCCAGCAGTTCCCGGGGTAGCGGGAGTGAGACCCAGTACTTC; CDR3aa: CASSSRGSGSETQYF
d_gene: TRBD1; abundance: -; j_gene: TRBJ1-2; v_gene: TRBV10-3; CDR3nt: TGTGCCATCAGTGAGAAGGCGGACAGGGCCAATGGCTACACCTTC; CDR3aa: CAISEKADRANGYTF
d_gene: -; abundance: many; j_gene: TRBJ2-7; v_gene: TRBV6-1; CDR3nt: TGTGCCAGCCGAGTGGGACCCGCTCGAAACTACGAGCAGTACTTC; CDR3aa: CASRVGPARNYEQYF
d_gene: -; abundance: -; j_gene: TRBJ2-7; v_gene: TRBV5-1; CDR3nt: TGCGCCAGCAGCTTGGACAGTGTTCAATTCGGCGACGAGCAGTACTTC; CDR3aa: CASSLDSVQFGDEQYF
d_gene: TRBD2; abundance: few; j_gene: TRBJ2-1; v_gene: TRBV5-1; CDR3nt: TGCGCCAGCAGCTTGGTGGCTAGCGGGACTAGTGAGCAGTTCTTC; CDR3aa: CASSLVASGTSEQFF
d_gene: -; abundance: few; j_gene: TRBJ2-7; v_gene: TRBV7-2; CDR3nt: TGTGCCAGCAGCTTCCTCCAGCTAGTCGGCGAGCAGTACTTC; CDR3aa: CASSFLQLVGEQYF
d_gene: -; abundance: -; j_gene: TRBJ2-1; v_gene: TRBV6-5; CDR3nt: TGTGCCAGCAGTTACTCTCCTCGCGGGACCTACAATGAGCAGTTCTTC; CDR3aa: CASSYSPRGTYNEQFF
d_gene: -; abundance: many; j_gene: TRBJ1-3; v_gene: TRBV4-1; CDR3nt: TGCGCCAGCAGCCAACGCGCTCTAAGTGGAAACACCATATATTTT; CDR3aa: CASSQRALSGNTIYF
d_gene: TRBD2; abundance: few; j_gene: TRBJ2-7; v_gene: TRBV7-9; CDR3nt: TGTGCCAGCAGCTCGACCGGGACTAGCGTCCACGAGCAGTACTTC; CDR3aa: CASSSTGTSVHEQYF
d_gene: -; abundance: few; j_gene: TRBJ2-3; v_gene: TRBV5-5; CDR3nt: TGTGCCAGCAGCTTGTCGACAACTAGCACAGATACGCAGTATTTT; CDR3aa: CASSLSTTSTDTQYF
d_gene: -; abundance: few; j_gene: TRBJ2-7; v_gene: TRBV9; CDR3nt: TGTGCCAGCAGCGGGGGGGGCAGGAGAGAAGAGCAGTACTTC; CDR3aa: CASSGGGRREEQYF
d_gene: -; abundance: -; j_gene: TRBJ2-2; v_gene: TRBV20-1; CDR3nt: TGCAGTGCTAGGGCGGGACAGCTGAACACCGGGGAGCTGTTTTTT; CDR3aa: CSARAGQLNTGELFF
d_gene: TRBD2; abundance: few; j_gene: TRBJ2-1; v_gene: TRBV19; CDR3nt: TGTGCCAGTATGCAAGCGGGAGGGTGGAATGAGCAGTTCTTC; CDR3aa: CASMQAGGWNEQFF
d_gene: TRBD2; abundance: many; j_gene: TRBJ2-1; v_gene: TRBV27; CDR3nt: TGTGCCAGCTGGGTTGGGACTAGCGGTTTTAGCTCCTACAATGAGCAGTTCTTC; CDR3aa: CASWVGTSGFSSYNEQFF
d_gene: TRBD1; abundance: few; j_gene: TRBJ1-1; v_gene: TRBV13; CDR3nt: TGTGCCAGCAGCTCCCGACAGGGTGAAGCTTTCTTT; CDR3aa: CASSSRQGEAFF